This T cell receptor beta chain is drawn from a study of identical twins. V was pared by 7 bases and J by 1 base, with 7 bases of the junction left unmatched. The CDR3 is made up of 14 amino acids. Germline V lookup: CDR1 SQVTM, CDR2 ANQGSEA. Each cDNA held unique molecular identifiers, and template switching gave it a universal primer site. A single record per CDR3 protein comes from TCRdb applying MiXCR to the 5' RACE reads. The sample lists about 550,000 distinct CDR3 sequences, about 20% occurring once. This same sample was also taken into another study, of yellow fever vaccine responses in identical twins.

Sequenced sample: CD4+ T cells sorted from blood. The clonotype was recovered from a woman in her late teens or twenties in good health. This rearrangement joins TRBV29-1 to TRBJ2-1; 7 nucleotides agree with TRBD2. The CDR3 nucleotides read TGCAGCGGTGGGCGGGAGTGGTCCTACAATGAGCAGTTCTTC. Translated: CSGGREWSYNEQFF.